This T cell receptor beta chain is from a study of cytomegalovirus exposure and HLA in healthy donors. Study-level points and caveats: Upon later analysis, HLA-associated TCR beta chains proved more clonally expanded than other, equally common chains.

A word on this clone: No antigen is known for it.

V was trimmed by 2 bases and J by 6 bases, leaving 10 bases between them. The CDR3 runs to 13 residues. CDR1 is SGHVS, CDR2 FQNEAQ, per germline. The PCR employed 60 Vbeta primers together with 13 Jbeta primers. TCRdb's copy holds only in-frame clones and misses some; the assay was immunoSEQ multiplex PCR. Of approximately 160,000 clones in the sample, about 76% are singletons; the top ten hold 2% to 3%. The sequencing input was PBMCs. The chain employs TRBV7-8 and TRBJ1-2; tentative D call: TRBD1 (6 bases). The sequence was obtained from a woman in her 40s in good health and CMV-seropositive. In nucleotides, the CDR3 is TGTGCCAGCAGCTTACCTACAGGGAATGGCTACACCTTC. It translates to CASSLPTGNGYTF.